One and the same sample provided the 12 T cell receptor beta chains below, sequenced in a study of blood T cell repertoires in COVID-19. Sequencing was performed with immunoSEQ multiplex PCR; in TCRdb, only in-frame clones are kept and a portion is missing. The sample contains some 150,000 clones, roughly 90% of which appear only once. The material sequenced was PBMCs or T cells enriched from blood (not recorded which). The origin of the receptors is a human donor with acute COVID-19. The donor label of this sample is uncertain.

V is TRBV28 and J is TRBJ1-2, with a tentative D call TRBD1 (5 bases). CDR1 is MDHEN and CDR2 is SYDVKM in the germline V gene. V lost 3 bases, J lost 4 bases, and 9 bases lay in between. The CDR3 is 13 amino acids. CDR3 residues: CASSFQGSYGYTF. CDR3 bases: TGTGCCAGCAGTTTTCAGGGTAGCTATGGCTACACCTTC.

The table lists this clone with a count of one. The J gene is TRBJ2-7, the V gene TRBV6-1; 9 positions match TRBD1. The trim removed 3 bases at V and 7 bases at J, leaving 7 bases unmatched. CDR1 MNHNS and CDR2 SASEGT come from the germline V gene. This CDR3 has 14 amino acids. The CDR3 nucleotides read TGTGCCAGCAGTGAGGGGACAGGGTCTTGGGAGCAGTACTTC. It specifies CASSEGTGSWEQYF.

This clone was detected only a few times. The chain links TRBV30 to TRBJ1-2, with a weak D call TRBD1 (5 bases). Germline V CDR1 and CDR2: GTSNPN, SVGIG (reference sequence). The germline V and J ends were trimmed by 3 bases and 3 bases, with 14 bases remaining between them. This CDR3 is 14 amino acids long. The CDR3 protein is CAWRPGRLYYGYTF. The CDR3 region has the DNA TGTGCCTGGAGGCCAGGGCGATTGTACTATGGCTACACCTTC.

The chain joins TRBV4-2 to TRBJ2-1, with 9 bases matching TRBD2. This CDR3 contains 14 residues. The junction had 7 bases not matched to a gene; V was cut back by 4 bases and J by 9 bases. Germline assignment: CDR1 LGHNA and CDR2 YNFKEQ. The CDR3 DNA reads TGTGCCAGCAGCCGTTCTAGCGGGGAAGGTGAGCAGTTCTTC. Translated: CASSRSSGEGEQFF.

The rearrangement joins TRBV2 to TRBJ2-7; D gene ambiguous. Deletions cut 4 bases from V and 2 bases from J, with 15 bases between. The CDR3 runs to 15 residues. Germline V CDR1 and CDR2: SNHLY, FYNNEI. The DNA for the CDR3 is TGTGCCAGCAGTGCGCACACCTTAAAGACCTACGAGCAGTACTTC. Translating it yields CASSAHTLKTYEQYF.

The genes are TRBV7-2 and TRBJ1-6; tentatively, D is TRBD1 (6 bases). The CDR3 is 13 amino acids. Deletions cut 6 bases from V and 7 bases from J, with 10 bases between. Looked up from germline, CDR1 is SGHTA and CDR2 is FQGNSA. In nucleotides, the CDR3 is TGTGCCAGCAGAGGGGGAGGGAATTCACCCCTCCACTTT. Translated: CASRGGGNSPLHF.

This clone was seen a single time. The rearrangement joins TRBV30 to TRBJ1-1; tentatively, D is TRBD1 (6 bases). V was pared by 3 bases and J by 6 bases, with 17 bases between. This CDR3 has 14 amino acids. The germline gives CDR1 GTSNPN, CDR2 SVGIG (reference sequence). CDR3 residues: CAWSRSAGVPEAFF. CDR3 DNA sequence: TGTGCCTGGAGCCGGTCCGCAGGGGTCCCTGAAGCTTTCTTT.

In DNA, the CDR3 is TGTGCTAGTGGTTTGGTACGACAACCGGGTGGACTTTTCACAGATACGCAGTATTTT. Translated: CASGLVRQPGGLFTDTQYF. The V call is TRBV12-5, the J call TRBJ2-3, with D perhaps matching TRBD2 (5 bases). The CDR3 runs to 19 residues. CDR1 and CDR2 from the germline V gene are LGHNT and FRNRAP. Trimming stripped 0 bases from V and 2 bases from J, with 21 bases between.

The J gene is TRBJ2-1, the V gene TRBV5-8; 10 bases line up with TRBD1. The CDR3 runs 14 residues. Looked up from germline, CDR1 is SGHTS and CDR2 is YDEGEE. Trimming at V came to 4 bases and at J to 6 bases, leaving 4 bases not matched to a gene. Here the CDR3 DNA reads TGTGCCAGCAGCCACAGGACAGGGGGCAATGAGCAGTTCTTC. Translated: CASSHRTGGNEQFF.

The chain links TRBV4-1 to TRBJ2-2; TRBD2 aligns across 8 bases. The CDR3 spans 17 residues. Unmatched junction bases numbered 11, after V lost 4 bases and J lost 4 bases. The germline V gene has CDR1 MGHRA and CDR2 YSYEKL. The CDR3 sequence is CASSLPGTRSGTGELFF. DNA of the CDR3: TGCGCCAGCAGCCTTCCCGGGACTAGGAGCGGCACCGGGGAGCTGTTTTTT.

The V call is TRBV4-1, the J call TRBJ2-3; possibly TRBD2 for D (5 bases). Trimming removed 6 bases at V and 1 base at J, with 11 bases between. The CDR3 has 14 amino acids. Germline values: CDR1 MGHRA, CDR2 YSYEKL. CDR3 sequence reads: CASRTVGGTDTQYF. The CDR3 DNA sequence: TGCGCCAGCAGGACGGTGGGAGGCACAGATACGCAGTATTTT.

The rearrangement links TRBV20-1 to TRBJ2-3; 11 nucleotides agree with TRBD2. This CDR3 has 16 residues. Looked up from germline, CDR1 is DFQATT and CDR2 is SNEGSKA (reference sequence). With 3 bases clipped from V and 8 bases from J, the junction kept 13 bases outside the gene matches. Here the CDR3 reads CSASKASGGPRPTQYF. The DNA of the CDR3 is TGCAGTGCTAGTAAGGCTAGCGGGGGGCCCCGACCTACGCAGTATTTT.